One and the same sample provided the 18 T cell receptor beta chains below, sequenced in a study of T cells after yellow fever vaccination. TCRdb reprocessed the 5' RACE reads with MiXCR, giving one entry per CDR3 protein. The sample records over 110,000 distinct CDR3 sequences, about 8% being singletons. The material was CD4+ T cells sorted from PBMCs, obtained 5 days after the yellow fever booster vaccination. The receptors come from a young man who received the YFV17D yellow fever vaccine.

This clonotype came up many times. The gene calls are TRBV5-5 and TRBJ2-5, with no clear D. Germline CDR1 and CDR2: SGHKS and YYEKEE (reference sequence). The CDR3 totals 15 residues. Trimming shortened V by 0 bases and J by 5 bases, and 14 bases separated the two germline ends. CDR3 in amino acids: CASSLGDLSLETQYF. CDR3 DNA: TGTGCCAGCAGCTTGGGGGATTTGAGTCTGGAGACCCAGTACTTC.

This clonotype has just a few counts. The V call is TRBV20-1, the J call TRBJ2-1, with TRBD1 as a possible D gene (5 bases). Germline-derived CDR1 and CDR2 are DFQATT and SNEGSKA (reference sequence). This CDR3 comprises 13 residues. V shed 8 bases and J shed 0 bases, with 11 bases lying between them. CDR3 nucleotides: TGCAGTACAAGACAGAGCTCCTACAATGAGCAGTTCTTC. Amino acids: CSTRQSSYNEQFF.

This clonotype has a count of ten or more. This chain connects TRBV25-1 to TRBJ2-2, with TRBD2 as a possible D gene (6 bases). The CDR3 covers 15 residues. With 6 bases removed from V and 6 bases from J, the gap between germline ends came to 17 bases. Germline CDR1 is MGHDK and CDR2 is SYGVNS. This CDR3 reads CASSGGLLSAGELFF. The DNA of the CDR3 is TGTGCCAGCAGCGGAGGGTTATTGTCGGCCGGGGAGCTGTTTTTT.

This clonotype was seen at least ten times. The chain employs TRBV10-3 and TRBJ2-5, with TRBD2 as a possible D gene (5 bases). V shed 2 bases and J shed 5 bases, with 6 bases lying between them. Germline assignment: CDR1 ENHRY and CDR2 SYGVKD. This CDR3 contains 12 residues. CDR3 amino acids: CAISETGETQYF. CDR3 nucleotides: TGTGCCATCAGTGAGACGGGGGAGACCCAGTACTTC.

This clonotype was seen once. A much bigger clone sits one base away, suggesting this may be a read error. The chain joins TRBV20-1 to TRBJ2-6; weak D call: TRBD2 (6 bases). Germline V CDR1 and CDR2: DFQATT, SNEGSKA (reference sequence). CDR3 length equals 16 residues. The CDR3 coding sequence is TGCACTGCTAGAGACGGAGGGGCAACTGGGGCCAACGTCCTGACTTTC. Protein sequence: CTARDGGATGANVLTF.

This clonotype was observed a handful of times. V is TRBV7-6 and J is TRBJ2-7, with 11 bases matching TRBD2. The CDR3 spans 14 residues. The V gene's germline CDR1 is SGHVS and CDR2 FNYEAQ. V gave up 5 bases and J gave up 7 bases; unmatched junction bases: 7. The CDR3 here is CASSRLAGPGEQYF. The CDR3 coding sequence is TGTGCCAGCAGCCGACTAGCGGGGCCCGGGGAGCAGTACTTC. The whole variable domain, remainder taken from reference TRBV7-6 and TRBJ2-7, is GAGVSQSPRYKVTKRGQDVALRCDPISGHVSLYWYRQALGQGPEFLTYFNYEAQQDKSGLPNDRFSAERPEGSISTLTIQRTEQRDSAMYRCASSRLAGPGEQYFGPGTRLTVT.

This clonotype was seen repeatedly, ten times or more. This chain joins TRBV5-1 and TRBJ1-1; TRBD1 might be the D (6 bases). This CDR3 is built from 15 residues. V was pared by 5 bases and J by 5 bases, with 19 bases between. Germline lookup yields CDR1 SGHRS and CDR2 YFSETQ. The CDR3 DNA reads TGCGCCAGCAGGGACGAGGGGGGGCCGGGAACTGAAGCTTTCTTT. This sequence encodes CASRDEGGPGTEAFF. Full variable domain (rest looked up from reference TRBV5-1 and TRBJ1-1): KAGVTQTPRYLIKTRGQQVTLSCSPISGHRSVSWYQQTPGQGLQFLFEYFSETQRNKGNFPGRFSGRQFSNSRSEMNVSTLELGDSALYLCASRDEGGPGTEAFFGQGTRLTVV.

In its sample, this clonotype was seen many times. The chain recombines TRBV12-3 or TRBV12-4 with TRBJ1-2; 7 nucleotides agree with TRBD1. This CDR3 is built from 13 residues. V shed 5 bases, J shed 3 bases, and the junction held 3 bases outside the gene matches. CDR3 protein: CASSHGTDYGYTF. The CDR3 DNA reads TGTGCCAGCAGTCACGGGACAGACTATGGCTACACCTTC.

The chain has TRBV20-1 and TRBJ2-1; 10 nucleotides agree with TRBD2. Germline V gene data show CDR1 as DFQATT and CDR2 as SNEGSKA (reference sequence). V lost 6 bases to trimming and J lost 5 bases; unmatched junction nucleotides: 7. The CDR3 length is 14 residues. Here the CDR3 reads CSARSGRVDNEQFF. The CDR3 DNA reads TGCAGTGCCCGGAGCGGGAGGGTGGACAATGAGCAGTTCTTC.

The table lists this clonotype with many counts. The rearrangement links TRBV5-1 to TRBJ2-3; D is unclear. This CDR3 spans 12 amino acids. Germline V gene lookup returns CDR1 SGHRS and CDR2 YFSETQ. Deletions cut 0 bases from V and 6 bases from J, with 5 bases between. In DNA, the CDR3 is TGCGCCAGCAGCTTGGCAAGGGATACGCAGTATTTT. Translated, it gives CASSLARDTQYF.

This clonotype was seen repeatedly, ten times or more. This chain joins TRBV5-4 and TRBJ2-3; 9 bases align to TRBD2. The CDR3 length is 15 residues. Germline V gene lookup returns CDR1 SGHNT and CDR2 YYREEE (reference sequence). The trim removed 2 bases at V and 7 bases at J, leaving 8 bases unmatched. CDR3 sequence (DNA): TGTGCCAGCAGCTTTTTTTCTAGCGGGATAAATACGCAGTATTTT. It encodes CASSFFSSGINTQYF.

This clonotype was recorded at least ten times. The rearrangement joins TRBV9 to TRBJ2-1, with a weak D call TRBD1 (6 bases). Trimming pared 3 bases from V and 3 bases from J, leaving 13 bases between. The CDR3 sequence is 15 residues long. Germline V gene sequence: CDR1 SGDLS, CDR2 YYNGEE. The DNA for the CDR3 is TGTGCCAGCAGCGCCCCGGGACAATACTACAATGAGCAGTTCTTC. Residues: CASSAPGQYYNEQFF.

This clonotype was picked up many times. V and J are TRBV7-9 and TRBJ1-3; 7 bases are shared with TRBD1. Trimming cost V 5 bases and J 1 base; bases outside gene matches: 11. Germline loops: CDR1 SEHNR, CDR2 FQNEAQ (reference sequence). The CDR3 sequence is 17 residues long. The CDR3 nucleotides read TGTGCCAGCAGCCTTCCTGGGACAGTAAGATCTGGAAACACCATATATTTT. Translating gives CASSLPGTVRSGNTIYF.

The rearrangement uses TRBV5-1 and TRBJ2-5, with 8 bases lining up with TRBD2. The CDR3 covers 15 residues. Germline CDR1 reads SGHRS; CDR2 reads YFSETQ. Germline trimming cut 2 bases from V and 1 base from J; bases unmatched to any gene: 4. The CDR3, as DNA: TGCGCCAGCAGCTTCGACGGGAGGGCCCAAGAGACCCAGTACTTC. It encodes CASSFDGRAQETQYF.

Many counts were recorded for this clonotype. The chain has TRBV12-3 or TRBV12-4 and TRBJ2-7, with D hard to call. The CDR3 has 14 amino acids. The ends were cut back, 0 bases at V and 5 bases at J, with 11 bases in the middle. The CDR3 coding sequence is TGTGCCAGCAGTTTAGCCCCCCTAGTTGACGAGCAGTACTTC. This gives the protein CASSLAPLVDEQYF.

This clonotype was detected ten times or more. The gene calls are TRBV9 and TRBJ1-1, with TRBD1 identical over 8 bases. After removal of 2 bases from V and 3 bases from J, the junction contained 6 bases not matched to a gene. The CDR3 has 15 amino acids. CDR1 and CDR2 from the germline V gene are SGDLS and YYNGEE. CDR3 sequence reads: CASSVSGGGDTEAFF. CDR3 coding DNA: TGTGCCAGCAGCGTCTCAGGGGGCGGTGACACTGAAGCTTTCTTT.

This clonotype has at least ten counts. V gene TRBV20-1 combines with J gene TRBJ2-1; maybe TRBD1 (5 bases). Germline CDR1 reads DFQATT; CDR2 reads SNEGSKA (reference sequence). The CDR3 is 13 amino acids. Trimming left V 6 bases short and J 7 bases short, with 16 bases between. The CDR3 nucleotides read TGCAGTGCCCGCGGAACACCAGGGAATGAGCAGTTCTTC. Translating it yields CSARGTPGNEQFF.

The chain combines TRBV10-3 with TRBJ1-3, with D maybe TRBD1 (5 bases). Germline V gene data show CDR1 as ENHRY and CDR2 as SYGVKD. The CDR3 has 18 amino acids. With 0 bases removed from V and 0 bases from J, the gap between germline ends came to 15 bases. CDR3 sequence (DNA): TGTGCCATCAGTGAGTCCGCGGGACTCGTCAGCTCTGGAAACACCATATATTTT. It translates to CAISESAGLVSSGNTIYF.